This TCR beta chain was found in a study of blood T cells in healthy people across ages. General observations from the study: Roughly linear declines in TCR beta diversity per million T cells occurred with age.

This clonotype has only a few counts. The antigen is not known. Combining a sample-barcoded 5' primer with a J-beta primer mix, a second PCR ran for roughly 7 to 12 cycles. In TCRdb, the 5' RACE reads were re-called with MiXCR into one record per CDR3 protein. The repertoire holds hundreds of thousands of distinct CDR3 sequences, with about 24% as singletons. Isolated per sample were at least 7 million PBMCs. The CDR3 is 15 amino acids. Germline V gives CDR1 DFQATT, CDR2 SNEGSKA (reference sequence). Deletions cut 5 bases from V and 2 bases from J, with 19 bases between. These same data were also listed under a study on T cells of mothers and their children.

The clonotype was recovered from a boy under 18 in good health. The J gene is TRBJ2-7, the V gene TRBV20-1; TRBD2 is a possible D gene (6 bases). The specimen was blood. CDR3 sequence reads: CSAPPDPGSPYEQYF. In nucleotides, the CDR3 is TGCAGTGCTCCCCCAGACCCCGGGAGTCCCTACGAGCAGTACTTC.